This TCR beta chain was identified during a study of control samples from healthy donors and cancer patients. The CDR3 is made up of 15 amino acids. The V gene's germline CDR1 is SGHRS and CDR2 YFSETQ. The V gene lost 4 bases and the J gene lost 0 bases, with 13 bases spanning the gap. Measured with immunoSEQ multiplex PCR; TCRdb has only the in-frame clones, and not every one. The sample holds roughly 140,000 clones; approximately 88% are singletons and the top ten take around 4.7%. The clonotype comes from a man aged 25-45 years in good health. The chain couples TRBV5-1 to TRBJ1-2; perhaps TRBD1 as D (6 bases). The sample taken for sequencing was blood. CDR3 in amino acids: CASSRGQQANYGYTF. The CDR3 coding sequence is TGCGCCAGCAGCAGAGGACAGCAAGCTAACTATGGCTACACCTTC.